The clone carrying this T cell receptor beta chain appeared many times. What it binds is not known. MiXCR, run by TCRdb on the RACE reads, gives a single entry per CDR3 protein. There are about 380,000 distinct CDR3 sequences in the sample; approximately 5.1% occur only once, and 2.6% lies in the top ten. Described time point: pre-sensitization, week 0. Treatment specified: therapeutic diphenylcyclopropenone sensitization with weekly scalp DPC. Only after blood had been drawn was each patch test applied. V was shortened by 6 bases and J by 0 bases, with 9 bases between the two germline ends. CDR1 MDHEN and CDR2 SYDVKM come from the germline V gene. The CDR3 is 14 residues long. The record originates from a study of human T cells and chemical hapten exposure. Overall study: Affected patients, primarily female, had alopecia areata, totalis or universalis.

Overall study results and limits: Donors in the study had alopecia, meaning their immune response may differ from healthy people's.

This chain uses TRBV28 with TRBJ1-5, with D uncertain. This specimen consisted of whole blood, obtained in connection with sensitization to the hapten diphenylcyclopropenone (DPC). This TCR was recovered from a woman aged 50 to 65 with alopecia areata. Some clones in this sample may be carry-over from other donors' samples. This CDR3 reads CASRPAYSNQPQHF. Written as DNA, the CDR3 is TGTGCCAGCAGGCCCGCCTATAGCAATCAGCCCCAGCATTTT.